This entry is about one T cell receptor (beta chain). The V gene's germline CDR1 is SGHTA and CDR2 FQGTGA. This CDR3 is 13 amino acids long. Deletions cut 4 bases from V and 0 bases from J, with 6 bases between. The sample is drawn from a study of T cell responses to AZD1222 COVID-19 vaccine. TCRdb keeps only in-frame clones here, not all; method: immunoSEQ multiplex PCR. The sample carries 250,000 to 300,000 clones, 94% recorded once. The TCR was taken from an adult who received the AZD1222 COVID-19 vaccine. J is TRBJ1-1 and V is TRBV7-3; the D is unclear. Sequencing used peripheral blood, obtained 28 days after the second AZD1222 dose. DNA of the CDR3: TGTGCCAGCAGCTCGAACATGAACACTGAAGCTTTCTTT. Its protein is CASSSNMNTEAFF.